These T cell receptor beta chains were read from a single sample in a study of T-cell memory formation after mild COVID-19. Via MiXCR, TCRdb re-called the 5' RACE reads, giving one row per CDR3 protein. The sample lists approximately 340,000 distinct CDR3 sequences, about 16% occurring once. Input material: PBMCs or a T cell subset sorted from them (not recorded which). These receptors were taken from a man between 18 and 29 years old who had mild COVID-19 (a few samples of this study predate the infection). Cell type and time point are not known. CDR3s include the opening cysteine and the closing phenylalanine or tryptophan. The D gene is left open where the match is weak. A row's size may be missing; if present it is once, few, many or a size class.

cdr3_nt | cdr3_aa | clone_size | v_call | d_call | j_call
TGTGCCAGCAGTACCCTTTTGGGGGGAGATACGCAGTATTTT | CASSTLLGGDTQYF | NA | TRBV27 | NA | TRBJ2-3
TGCGCCAGCAGTAATTTCCTAGCGGGGGATTTTGCAGATACGCAGTATTTT | CASSNFLAGDFADTQYF | NA | TRBV5-1 | TRBD2 | TRBJ2-3
TGTGCCAGCAGCCCGAGTCTGGGTTTGGAGACCCAGTACTTC | CASSPSLGLETQYF | NA | TRBV9 | NA | TRBJ2-5
TGCGCCAGCAGCCAGGCTCTCAGGGAGGGGAGGCGATACACCTTC | CASSQALREGRRYTF | NA | TRBV4-1 | NA | TRBJ1-2
TGCGCCAGCAGATCAACCGGGACAGGGGTCGAGCAGTACTTC | CASRSTGTGVEQYF | NA | TRBV5-1 | TRBD1 | TRBJ2-7
TGTGCCAGCAGCCCTATCTGGGGGCGCGAATGGGAGCCCCAGCATTTT | CASSPIWGREWEPQHF | NA | TRBV6-2/TRBV6-3 | NA | TRBJ1-5
TGTGCCAGCAGCGCACCCTCGCGGACAGGCATGTTTGGCACAGATACGCAGTATTTT | CASSAPSRTGMFGTDTQYF | NA | TRBV3-1 | TRBD1 | TRBJ2-3
TGTGCCAGCAGCGGCGACAGAAGGGAAGCTTTCTTT | CASSGDRREAFF | NA | TRBV7-2 | NA | TRBJ1-1
TGTGCCAGCAGCCAAGATCCTAGCGGGGGGGTCCCGTTCACAGATACGCAGTATTTT | CASSQDPSGGVPFTDTQYF | NA | TRBV4-2 | TRBD2 | TRBJ2-3
TGTGCCAGCAGCTTACCGACAGGGTCTCTGATCTTT | CASSLPTGSLIF | many | TRBV7-2 | TRBD1 | TRBJ1-1
TGTGCCAGCAGCCCAGGGACAGGGAGACTAGCCAAAAACATTCAGTACTTC | CASSPGTGRLAKNIQYF | many | TRBV7-2 | TRBD1 | TRBJ2-4
TGTGCCAGCAGCTTGGGACAGGGAACTAGTCAGCCCCAGCATTTT | CASSLGQGTSQPQHF | many | TRBV7-2 | TRBD1 | TRBJ1-5
TGCGCCAGCAGCTTGGGACAGGGCCTGGGGAACTATGGCTACACCTTC | CASSLGQGLGNYGYTF | NA | TRBV5-1 | TRBD1 | TRBJ1-2
TGTGCCAGCAGCTTAGATCCGCAGCGCGACCAAGAGACCCAGTACTTC | CASSLDPQRDQETQYF | few | TRBV11-2 | NA | TRBJ2-5
TGTGCCAGCAGTTTTCCCGGACTAGCGGGGGGGCCGTATGAGACCCAGTACTTC | CASSFPGLAGGPYETQYF | many | TRBV12-3/TRBV12-4 | TRBD2 | TRBJ2-5
TGTGCCAGCAGCTCGACTAGCGGGGGGATAGACTACGAGCAGTACTTC | CASSSTSGGIDYEQYF | NA | TRBV11-2 | TRBD2 | TRBJ2-7
TGTGCCAGCAGTTTCGAGGGAGGCGAGCAGTACTTC | CASSFEGGEQYF | NA | TRBV12-3/TRBV12-4 | NA | TRBJ2-7
TGTGCCTGGAATTCTGGGCAGGGGACCTACGAGCAGTACTTC | CAWNSGQGTYEQYF | few | TRBV30 | NA | TRBJ2-7
TGTGCCAGCAGCCAATACCACAAGGCAGATACGCAGTATTTT | CASSQYHKADTQYF | NA | TRBV4-2 | NA | TRBJ2-3
TGTGCCAGCAGGAGCGGGGGATATCAGACCCAGTACTTC | CASRSGGYQTQYF | NA | TRBV25-1 | TRBD2 | TRBJ2-5
TGTGCCAGCAGTCTATCCACGGAGGGCACTGAAGCTTTCTTT | CASSLSTEGTEAFF | many | TRBV2 | NA | TRBJ1-1
TGTGCCAGCAGCAAAGCATCGCCCCCTGAAGCTTTCTTT | CASSKASPPEAFF | NA | TRBV21-1 | NA | TRBJ1-1
TGCGCCAGCAGCCAGGCAGGGGCTGGGGCCAACGTCCTGACTTTC | CASSQAGAGANVLTF | NA | TRBV4-3 | NA | TRBJ2-6
TGTGCCAGCAGCTTATATGGGGCACAAGAGACCCAGTACTTC | CASSLYGAQETQYF | NA | TRBV7-2 | NA | TRBJ2-5
TGTGCCAGCAGCCAAAGGGGGGTCGTAGTGGATACTGAAGCTTTCTTT | CASSQRGVVVDTEAFF | many | TRBV3-1 | NA | TRBJ1-1
TGTGCCAGCAAGAGGGCTAGCGGGGCTCAAGAGACCCAGTACTTC | CASKRASGAQETQYF | once | TRBV3-1 | TRBD2 | TRBJ2-5
TGTGCCTGGAGTCTAGGGACAGGGGTCAATGAGCAGTTCTTC | CAWSLGTGVNEQFF | many | TRBV30 | TRBD1 | TRBJ2-1
TGTGCCAGCAGCTACACCGGGGGAGGTCAGGAAGAGACCCAGTACTTC | CASSYTGGGQEETQYF | many | TRBV7-2 | NA | TRBJ2-5
TGTGCCAGCAGCCCCGGGGTCTTCGTTGGGGGCTACACCTTC | CASSPGVFVGGYTF | few | TRBV7-9 | NA | TRBJ1-2
TGTGCCAGCAGTTCCTCCGGTACTGGCTACACCTTC | CASSSSGTGYTF | few | TRBV28 | NA | TRBJ1-2